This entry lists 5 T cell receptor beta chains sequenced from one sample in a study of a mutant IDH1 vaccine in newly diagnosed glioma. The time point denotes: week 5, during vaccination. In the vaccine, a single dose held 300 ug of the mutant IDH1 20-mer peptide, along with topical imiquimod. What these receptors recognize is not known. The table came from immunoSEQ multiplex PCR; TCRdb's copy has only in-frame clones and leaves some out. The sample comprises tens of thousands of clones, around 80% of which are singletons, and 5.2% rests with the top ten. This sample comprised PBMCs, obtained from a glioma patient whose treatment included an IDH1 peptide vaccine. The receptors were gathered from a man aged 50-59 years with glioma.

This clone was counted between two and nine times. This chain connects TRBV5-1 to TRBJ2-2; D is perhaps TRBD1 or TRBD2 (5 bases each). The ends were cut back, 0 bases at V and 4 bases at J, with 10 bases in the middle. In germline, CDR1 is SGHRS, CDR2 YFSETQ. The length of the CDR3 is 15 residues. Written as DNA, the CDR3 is TGCGCCAGCAGCTTGGAAGGGGCGGGCACCGGGGAGCTGTTTTTT. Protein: CASSLEGAGTGELFF.

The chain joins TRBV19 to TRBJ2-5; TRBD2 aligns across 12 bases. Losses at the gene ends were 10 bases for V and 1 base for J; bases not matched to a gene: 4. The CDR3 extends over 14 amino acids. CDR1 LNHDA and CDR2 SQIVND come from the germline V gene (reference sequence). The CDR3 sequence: CATQTSGSQETQYF. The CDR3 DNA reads TGTGCCACCCAGACTAGCGGGAGCCAAGAGACCCAGTACTTC. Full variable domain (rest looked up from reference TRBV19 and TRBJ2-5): DGGITQSPKYLFRKEGQNVTLSCEQNLNHDAMYWYRQDPGQGLRLIYYSQIVNDFQKGDIAEGYSVSREKKESFPLTVTSAQKNPTAFYLCATQTSGSQETQYFGPGTRLLVL.

The CDR3 region is CASSPLTGELFF. The CDR3 region has the DNA TGTGCCAGCAGTCCTCTTACCGGGGAGCTGTTTTTT. The J gene is TRBJ2-2, the V gene TRBV25-1, with D uncertain. The CDR3 totals 12 residues. The V gene's germline CDR1 is MGHDK and CDR2 SYGVNS. Trimming removed 5 bases from V and 5 bases from J, with 6 bases in between.

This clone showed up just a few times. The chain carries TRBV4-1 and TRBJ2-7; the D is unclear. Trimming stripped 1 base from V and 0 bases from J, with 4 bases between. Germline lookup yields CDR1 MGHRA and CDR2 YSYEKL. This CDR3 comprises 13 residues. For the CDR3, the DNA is TGCGCCAGCAGCCAAGTAAACTCCTACGAGCAGTACTTC. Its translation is CASSQVNSYEQYF.

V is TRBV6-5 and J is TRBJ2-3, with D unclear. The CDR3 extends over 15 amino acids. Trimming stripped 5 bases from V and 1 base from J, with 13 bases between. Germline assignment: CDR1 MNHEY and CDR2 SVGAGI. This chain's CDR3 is CASSPPVGRTDTQYF. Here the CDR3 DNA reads TGTGCCAGCAGTCCCCCCGTGGGTCGCACAGATACGCAGTATTTT.